The clone carrying this TCR beta chain was detected only a few times. What it binds is not known. This record belongs to a study of CD8+ T cells in alopecia areata. Study in general: It was oral tofacitinib, at 5 to 10 mg twice daily, that treated patients received. Study-wide points: The study found TCR sharing across patients less clear than in mice, possibly for HLA reasons.

The sequencing template was cDNA reverse transcribed from extracted RNA. TCRdb's copy holds only in-frame clones and misses some; the assay was immunoSEQ multiplex PCR. The sample holds under 200,000 clones, 50% to 65% seen once. Treatment defined: oral pan-JAK inhibitor, 5-10 mg twice daily. CDR3 length equals 16 residues. Trimming shortened V by 0 bases and J by 2 bases, and 14 bases separated the two germline ends. Germline CDR1 is MNHNS and CDR2 is SASEGT. The sample was CD4+ T cells sorted from blood, taken at week 24, from a patient treated with tofacitinib. The TCR originated in a human donor with alopecia areata. The chain uses TRBV6-1 and TRBJ2-7; D gene ambiguous. This CDR3 is CASSEAPALGPYEQYF. In DNA, the CDR3 is TGTGCCAGCAGTGAAGCACCGGCCCTCGGTCCCTACGAGCAGTACTTC.